This T cell receptor beta chain was observed in a study of cytomegalovirus exposure and HLA in healthy donors. This clone was counted only a few times. Primers included in the PCR were 60 Vbeta and 13 Jbeta primers. Libraries were prepared by immunoSEQ multiplex PCR; TCRdb keeps only in-frame clonotypes and omits some of them. The data show about 170,000 clones, with 70% to 90% seen just once and around 0.8% held by the top ten. Trimming cost V 0 bases and J 3 bases, with 8 bases left between them. This CDR3 is 14 amino acids long. Germline-derived CDR1 and CDR2 are LGHNA and YSLEER. This chain joins TRBV4-3 and TRBJ2-5; maybe TRBD1 (6 bases). The sequencing input was PBMCs. The receptor was derived from a young woman in good health and CMV-seronegative. CDR3 sequence (DNA): TGCGCCAGCAGCCAAGATACAGGGAAAGAGACCCAGTACTTC. Translating it yields CASSQDTGKETQYF.